The 14 T cell receptor beta chains presented below share a single source sample, sequenced in a study of blood T cell repertoires in COVID-19 (dated by TCRdb to about 2020). To prepare the library, the immunoSEQ multiplex PCR assay was applied. TCRdb carries this immuneACCESS record with in-frame sequences only. Its versions omit some clonotypes, under half of them owing to an unresolved V gene in the studies checked, with the rest unexplained. This sample comprises 260,000 or so clones, more than 70% of them detected only once. Of the sample, 5.7% is held by the ten largest clones. The sample taken for sequencing was peripheral blood. Source of these receptors: an elderly man with acute or convalescent COVID-19.

CDR3 sequence (DNA): TGTGCCAGCAGCTTTGAGCGGGGGGCCTCCTACGAGCAGTACTTC. Translating gives CASSFERGASYEQYF. This sequence joins TRBV7-2 and TRBJ2-7, with 9 bases lining up with TRBD2. V shed 3 bases and J 0 bases; nucleotides not matched to a gene: 3. Germline V CDR1 and CDR2: SGHTA, FQGNSA. The CDR3 runs 15 residues.

CDR3 region: CASSYEWSETQYF. CDR3 sequence (DNA): TGTGCCAGCAGTTACGAATGGAGTGAGACCCAGTACTTC. The chain couples TRBV6-5 to TRBJ2-5; D is ambiguous. V lost 2 bases, J lost 5 bases, and 9 bases lay in between. The CDR3 covers 13 residues. CDR1 and CDR2 (germline): MNHEY, SVGAGI.

This chain links TRBV14 with TRBJ2-3, with TRBD2 matching over 8 bases. Germline-derived CDR1 and CDR2 are SGHDN and FVKESK. J was trimmed by 5 bases and V by 5 bases; bases with no gene match: 9. This CDR3 has 15 residues. CDR3 loop: CASSSGRGGLDTQYF. The DNA for the CDR3 is TGTGCCAGCAGCTCTGGTCGGGGGGGCCTAGATACGCAGTATTTT.

The CDR3 coding sequence is TGTGCCAGCTCACCGCTAGCGGGAGTTCGGGGGGAGCTGTTTTTT. Its protein product is CASSPLAGVRGELFF. This rearrangement joins TRBV18 to TRBJ2-2; 10 nucleotides align to TRBD2. The CDR3 consists of 15 residues. Germline V CDR1 and CDR2: KGHSH, LQKENI. V was pared by 3 bases and J by 8 bases, with 6 bases of the junction left unmatched.

The CDR3 DNA is TGTGCCAGCAGCCCTGGACTAGCGGGTGGCAGCGAGCAGTACTTC. This codes for CASSPGLAGGSEQYF. This sequence joins TRBV5-4 and TRBJ2-7; 11 bases fit TRBD2. Trimming at V came to 4 bases and at J to 6 bases, leaving 9 bases not matched to a gene. The CDR3 runs 15 residues. From germline, CDR1 is SGHNT and CDR2 YYREEE (reference sequence).

V is TRBV5-1 and J is TRBJ2-7, with TRBD2 as a possible D gene (5 bases). There are 15 residues in the CDR3. V lost 0 bases and J 2 bases, leaving 12 bases between the germline ends. Germline V gene data show CDR1 as SGHRS and CDR2 as YFSETQ. The CDR3 coding sequence is TGCGCCAGCAGCTTGGTGGAGACTACTACCTACGAGCAGTACTTC. Residues: CASSLVETTTYEQYF. Drawing the rest from reference TRBV5-1 and TRBJ2-7, the complete variable domain is KAGVTQTPRYLIKTRGQQVTLSCSPISGHRSVSWYQQTPGQGLQFLFEYFSETQRNKGNFPGRFSGRQFSNSRSEMNVSTLELGDSALYLCASSLVETTTYEQYFGPGTRLTVT.

V is TRBV3-1 (or the pseudogene TRBV3-2) and J is TRBJ2-7, with TRBD1 as a possible D gene (6 bases). The CDR3 is 14 amino acids. V lost 1 base and J lost 4, with 11 bases in between. In germline, CDR1 is LGHDT, CDR2 YNNKEL (reference sequence). CDR3 sequence reads: CASSQGSQGYEQYF. The CDR3 DNA sequence: TGTGCCAGCAGCCAAGGGTCCCAGGGGTACGAGCAGTACTTC.

This clone came up once. The chain carries TRBV14 and TRBJ2-5; maybe TRBD1 (6 bases). Trimming shortened V by 4 bases and J by 5 bases, and 17 bases separated the two germline ends. Germline CDR1 and CDR2: SGHDN and FVKESK. This CDR3 comprises 15 residues. The CDR3 here is CASSPLQGIPETQYF. The CDR3 nucleotides read TGTGCCAGCAGCCCGTTACAGGGTATCCCTGAGACCCAGTACTTC.

The chain combines TRBV29-1 with TRBJ2-3; 11 bases align to TRBD1. Per germline, CDR1 SQVTM and CDR2 ANQGSEA. V lost 7 bases and J lost 5; bases outside the gene matches: 5. The CDR3 contains 13 residues. The CDR3 DNA sequence: TGCAGCGCAGGACAGGGGGCTGGAGATACGCAGTATTTT. It translates to CSAGQGAGDTQYF.

The chain carries TRBV24-1 and TRBJ2-7; D is perhaps TRBD1 (6 bases). Germline V lookup: CDR1 KGHDR, CDR2 SFDVKD. CDR3 length: 13 residues. The ends were cut back, 12 bases at V and 5 bases at J, with 19 bases in the middle. CDR3 DNA sequence: TGTGCCTCCGCTACAGGGAATGACCACGAGCAGTACTTC. As protein: CASATGNDHEQYF.

This chain uses TRBV7-2 with TRBJ2-1, with 13 nucleotides matching TRBD2. The CDR3 loop spans 15 amino acids. The J segment lost 4 bases and the V segment lost 7 bases, leaving 4 bases of the junction unmatched. Per the germline V gene, CDR1 is SGHTA and CDR2 is FQGNSA. The CDR3 reads CASTRLAGGYNEQFF. The CDR3 DNA follows: TGTGCCAGCACCCGACTAGCGGGGGGATACAATGAGCAGTTCTTC. The complete variable domain, with remaining parts taken from reference TRBV7-2 and TRBJ2-1, reads GAGVSQSPSNKVTEKGKDVELRCDPISGHTALYWYRQSLGQGLEFLIYFQGNSAPDKSGLPSDRFSAERTGGSVSTLTIQRTQQEDSAVYLCASTRLAGGYNEQFFGPGTRLTVL.

The chain links TRBV5-1 to TRBJ1-4, with unresolved D. Germline CDR1 is SGHRS and CDR2 is YFSETQ. Trimming stripped 0 bases from V and 6 bases from J, with 12 bases between. The CDR3 consists of 15 residues. The CDR3 spells CASSLDKSRDEKLFF. In nucleotides, the CDR3 is TGCGCCAGCAGCTTGGACAAGAGTCGGGATGAAAAACTGTTTTTT.

The genes are TRBV19 and TRBJ1-2; tentatively, D is TRBD1 (5 bases). This CDR3 has 15 residues. Germline loops: CDR1 LNHDA, CDR2 SQIVND (reference sequence). The V end was cut by 5 bases, the J end by 3 bases, with 16 bases between. The CDR3 region has the DNA TGTGCCAGTAGTCCCCTGGGAGGGGCGGACTATGGCTACACCTTC. Residues: CASSPLGGADYGYTF.

The chain is built from TRBV2 and TRBJ1-1; D is perhaps TRBD1 (5 bases). Trimming took 4 bases from V and 4 from J, leaving 10 bases between them. This CDR3 contains 13 residues. Germline lookup yields CDR1 SNHLY and CDR2 FYNNEI. CDR3 loop: CASSGGGITEAFF. The CDR3 DNA sequence: TGTGCCAGCAGTGGGGGGGGTATCACTGAAGCTTTCTTT. Drawing the rest from reference TRBV2 and TRBJ1-1, the complete variable domain is EPEVTQTPSHQVTQMGQEVILRCVPISNHLYFYWYRQILGQKVEFLVSFYNNEISEKSEIFDDQFSVERPDGSNFTLKIRSTKLEDSAMYFCASSGGGITEAFFGQGTRLTVV.